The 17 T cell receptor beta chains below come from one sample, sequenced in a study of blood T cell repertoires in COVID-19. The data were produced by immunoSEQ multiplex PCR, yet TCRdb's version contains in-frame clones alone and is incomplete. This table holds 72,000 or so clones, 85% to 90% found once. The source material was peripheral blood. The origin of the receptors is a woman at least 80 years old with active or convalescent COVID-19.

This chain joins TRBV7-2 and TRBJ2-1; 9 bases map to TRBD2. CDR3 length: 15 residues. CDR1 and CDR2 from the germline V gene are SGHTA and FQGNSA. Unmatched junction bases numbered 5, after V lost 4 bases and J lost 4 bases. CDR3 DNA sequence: TGTGCCAGCAGCTCCAGCGGGGGGCCTTACAATGAGCAGTTCTTC. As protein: CASSSSGGPYNEQFF.

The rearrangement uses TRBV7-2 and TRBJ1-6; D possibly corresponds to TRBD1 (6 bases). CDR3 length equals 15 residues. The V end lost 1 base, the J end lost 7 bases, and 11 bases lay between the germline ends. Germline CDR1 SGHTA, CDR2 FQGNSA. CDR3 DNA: TGTGCCAGCAGCTTAGAGGACAGAGGCAATTCACCCCTCCACTTT. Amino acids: CASSLEDRGNSPLHF.

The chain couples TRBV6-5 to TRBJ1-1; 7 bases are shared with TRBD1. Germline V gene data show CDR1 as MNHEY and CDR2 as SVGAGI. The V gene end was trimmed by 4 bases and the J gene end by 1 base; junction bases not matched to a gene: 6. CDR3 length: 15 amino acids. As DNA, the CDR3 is TGTGCCAGCAGTTTTTCAACAGGGGCGAACACTGAAGCTTTCTTT. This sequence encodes CASSFSTGANTEAFF.

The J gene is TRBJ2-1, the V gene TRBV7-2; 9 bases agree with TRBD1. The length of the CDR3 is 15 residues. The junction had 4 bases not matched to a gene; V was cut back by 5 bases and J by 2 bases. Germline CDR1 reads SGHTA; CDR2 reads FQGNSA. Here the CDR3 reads CASSPRTGAYNEQFF. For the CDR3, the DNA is TGTGCCAGCAGCCCACGGACAGGGGCCTACAATGAGCAGTTCTTC. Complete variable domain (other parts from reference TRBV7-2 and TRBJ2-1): GAGVSQSPSNKVTEKGKDVELRCDPISGHTALYWYRQSLGQGLEFLIYFQGNSAPDKSGLPSDRFSAERTGGSVSTLTIQRTQQEDSAVYLCASSPRTGAYNEQFFGPGTRLTVL.

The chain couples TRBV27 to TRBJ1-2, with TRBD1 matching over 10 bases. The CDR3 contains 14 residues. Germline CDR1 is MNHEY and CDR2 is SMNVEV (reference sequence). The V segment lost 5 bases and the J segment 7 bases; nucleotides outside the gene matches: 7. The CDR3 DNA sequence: TGTGCCAGCAGTGAGGACAGGGGGACTGGTGGCTACACCTTC. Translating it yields CASSEDRGTGGYTF.

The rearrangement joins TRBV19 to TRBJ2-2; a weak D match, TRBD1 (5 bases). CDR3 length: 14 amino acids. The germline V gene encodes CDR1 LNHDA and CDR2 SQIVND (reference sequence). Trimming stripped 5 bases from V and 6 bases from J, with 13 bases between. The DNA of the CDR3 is TGTGCCAGTAGTGTTAGGACACTATCCGGGGAGCTGTTTTTT. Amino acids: CASSVRTLSGELFF.

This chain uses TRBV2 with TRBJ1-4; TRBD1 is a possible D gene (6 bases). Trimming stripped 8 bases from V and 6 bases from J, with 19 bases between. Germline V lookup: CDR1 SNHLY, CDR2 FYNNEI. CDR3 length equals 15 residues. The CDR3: CASRGSAGADEKLFF. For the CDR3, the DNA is TGTGCCAGCCGTGGCTCGGCAGGGGCTGATGAAAAACTGTTTTTT.

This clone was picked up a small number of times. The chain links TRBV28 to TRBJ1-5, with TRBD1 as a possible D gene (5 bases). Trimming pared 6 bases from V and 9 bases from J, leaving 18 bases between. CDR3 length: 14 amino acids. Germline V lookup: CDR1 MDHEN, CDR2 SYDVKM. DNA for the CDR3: TGTGCCAGCAGCCCAAGGGAGGGGAGTATGCCCCAGCATTTT. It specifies CASSPREGSMPQHF.

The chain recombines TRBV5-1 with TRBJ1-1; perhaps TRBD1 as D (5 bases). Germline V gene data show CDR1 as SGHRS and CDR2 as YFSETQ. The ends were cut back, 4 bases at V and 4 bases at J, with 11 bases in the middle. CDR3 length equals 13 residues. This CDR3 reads CASSQGSSTEAFF. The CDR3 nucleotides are TGCGCCAGCAGCCAGGGCAGTAGCACTGAAGCTTTCTTT.

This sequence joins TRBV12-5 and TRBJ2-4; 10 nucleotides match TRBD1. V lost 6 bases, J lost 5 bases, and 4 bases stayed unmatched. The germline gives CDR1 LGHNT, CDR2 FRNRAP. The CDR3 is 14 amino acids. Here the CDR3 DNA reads TGTGCTAGTGGCCGGGACAGGGGTCAAAACATTCAGTACTTC. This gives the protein CASGRDRGQNIQYF.

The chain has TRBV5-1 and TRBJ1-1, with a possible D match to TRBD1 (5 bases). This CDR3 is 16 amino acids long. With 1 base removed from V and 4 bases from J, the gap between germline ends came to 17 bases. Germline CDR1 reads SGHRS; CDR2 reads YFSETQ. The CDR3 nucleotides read TGCGCCAGCAGCTTGACCCAAACAGGCGGGGGCACTGAAGCTTTCTTT. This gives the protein CASSLTQTGGGTEAFF.

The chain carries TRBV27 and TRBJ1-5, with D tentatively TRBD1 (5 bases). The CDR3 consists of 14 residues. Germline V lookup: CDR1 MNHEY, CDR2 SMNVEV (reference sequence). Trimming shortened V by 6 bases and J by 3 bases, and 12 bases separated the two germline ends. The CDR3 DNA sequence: TGTGCCAGCAGCCCTAGGGGTCACAATCAGCCCCAGCATTTT. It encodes CASSPRGHNQPQHF.

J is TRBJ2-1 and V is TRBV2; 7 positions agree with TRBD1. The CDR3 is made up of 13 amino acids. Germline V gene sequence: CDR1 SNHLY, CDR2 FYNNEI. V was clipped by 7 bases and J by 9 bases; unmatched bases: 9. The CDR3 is CASNRGGQIEQFF. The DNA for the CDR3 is TGTGCCAGCAACAGAGGGGGCCAGATTGAGCAGTTCTTC.

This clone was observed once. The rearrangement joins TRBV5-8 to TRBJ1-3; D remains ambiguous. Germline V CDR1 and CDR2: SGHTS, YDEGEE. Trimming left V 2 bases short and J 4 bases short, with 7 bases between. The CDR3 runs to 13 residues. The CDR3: CASSFRLGNTIYF. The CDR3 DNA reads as TGTGCCAGCAGCTTTCGTCTCGGAAACACCATATATTTT.

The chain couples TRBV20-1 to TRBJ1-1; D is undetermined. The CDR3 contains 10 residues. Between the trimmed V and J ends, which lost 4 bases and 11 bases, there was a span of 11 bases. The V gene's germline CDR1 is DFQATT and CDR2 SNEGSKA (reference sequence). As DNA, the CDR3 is TGCAGTGCTACTCAGGTCGTGGCTTTCTTT. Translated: CSATQVVAFF.

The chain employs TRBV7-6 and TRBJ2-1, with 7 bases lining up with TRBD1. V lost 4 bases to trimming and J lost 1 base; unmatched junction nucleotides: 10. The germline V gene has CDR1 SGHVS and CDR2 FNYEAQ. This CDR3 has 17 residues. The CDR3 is CASSYPGSRGSYNEQFF. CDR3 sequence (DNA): TGTGCCAGCAGCTACCCAGGGTCCAGGGGGTCCTACAATGAGCAGTTCTTC.

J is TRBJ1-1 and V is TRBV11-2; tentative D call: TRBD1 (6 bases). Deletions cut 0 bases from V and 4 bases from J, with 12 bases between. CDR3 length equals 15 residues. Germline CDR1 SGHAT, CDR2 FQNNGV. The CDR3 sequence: CASSLEYTGSTEAFF. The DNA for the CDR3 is TGTGCCAGCAGCTTAGAATACACAGGGAGCACTGAAGCTTTCTTT.